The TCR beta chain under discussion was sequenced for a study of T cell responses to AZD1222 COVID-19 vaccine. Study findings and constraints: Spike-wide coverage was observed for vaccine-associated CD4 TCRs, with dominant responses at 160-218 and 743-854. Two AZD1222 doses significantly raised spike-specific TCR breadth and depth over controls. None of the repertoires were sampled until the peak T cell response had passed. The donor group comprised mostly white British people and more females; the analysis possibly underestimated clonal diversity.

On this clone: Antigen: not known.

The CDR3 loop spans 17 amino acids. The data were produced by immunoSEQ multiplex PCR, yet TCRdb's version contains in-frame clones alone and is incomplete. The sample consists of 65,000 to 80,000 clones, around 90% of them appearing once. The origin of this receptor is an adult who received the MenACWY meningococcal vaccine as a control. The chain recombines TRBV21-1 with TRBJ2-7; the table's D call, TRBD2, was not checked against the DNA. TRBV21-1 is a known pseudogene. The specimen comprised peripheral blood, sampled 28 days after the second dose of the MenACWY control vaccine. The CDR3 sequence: CASSENFSGLSSYEQYF. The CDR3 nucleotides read TGTGCCAGCAGCGAAAACTTTAGCGGGCTGAGCTCCTACGAGCAGTACTTC.